This T cell receptor beta chain was found in a study of patients and donors after allogeneic stem cell transplantation. One entry per CDR3 protein results from TCRdb running MiXCR on the RT-PCR reads. The sample consists of about a million distinct CDR3 sequences, more than 15% of them appearing once. CDR3 size: 15 residues. V was cut by 2 bases and J by 3 bases, with 12 bases left in between. CDR1 SGHRS and CDR2 YFSETQ come from the germline V gene. The sample comprised blood, either unsorted or a sorted T cell fraction (not recorded which). This TCR came from a human donor who was either an allogeneic HSCT recipient or a stem cell or donor lymphocyte infusion donor (not recorded which). It is not recorded whose cells these are; they may come from a transplant donor. The gene calls are TRBV5-1 and TRBJ2-1; no definite D call. CDR3 coding DNA: TGCGCCAGCAGCTTAAACCATAACAACTACAATGAGCAGTTCTTC. It is translated as CASSLNHNNYNEQFF.